One and the same sample provided the 8 T cell receptor beta chains below, sequenced in a study of shared clonotypes between healthy human individuals. Selected positively for CCR7 and CD45RO-negative, naive CD8 cells excluded terminally differentiated effector memory CD45RA+ cells. Using immunoSEQ multiplex PCR, the repertoire was profiled, and TCRdb retains in-frame clones only, with some absent. The repertoire has roughly 2 million clones, just under 95% of them found once; the top ten carry 1.1%. The sequenced sample was naive CD8+ T cells sorted from blood. The receptors here all came from a man between 18 and 29 years old in good health.

The V gene is TRBV18, the J gene TRBJ1-4, with a possible D match to TRBD1 (6 bases). The CDR3 is 16 residues long. With 6 bases removed from V and 2 bases from J, the gap between germline ends came to 16 bases. In germline, CDR1 is KGHSH, CDR2 LQKENI. The CDR3 is CASSSPGAVTNEKLFF. Written as DNA, the CDR3 is TGTGCCAGCTCTTCGCCGGGGGCCGTGACTAATGAAAAACTGTTTTTT.

The gene calls are TRBV7-9 and TRBJ1-4; D is undetermined. Between the trimmed V and J ends, which lost 3 bases and 5 bases, there was a span of 10 bases. This CDR3 contains 14 residues. CDR1 and CDR2 (germline): SEHNR, FQNEAQ (reference sequence). CDR3 amino acids: CASSFSGLNEKLFF. The CDR3 coding sequence is TGTGCCAGCAGCTTCTCCGGACTGAATGAAAAACTGTTTTTT. Based on the CDR3 plus reference TRBV7-9 and TRBJ1-4, the full variable domain is DTGVSQNPRHKITKRGQNVTFRCDPISEHNRLYWYRQTLGQGPEFLTYFQNEAQLEKSRLLSDRFSAERPKGSFSTLEIQRTEQGDSAMYLCASSFSGLNEKLFFGSGTQLSVL.

This rearrangement joins TRBV11-2 to TRBJ1-2, with D perhaps matching TRBD1 (5 bases). Germline assignment: CDR1 SGHAT and CDR2 FQNNGV. The CDR3 loop spans 16 amino acids. Trimming pared 0 bases from V and 8 bases from J, leaving 19 bases between. For the CDR3, the DNA is TGTGCCAGCAGCTTAGATTACGGCAGGGTACCGGAAGGCTACACCTTC. This translates into CASSLDYGRVPEGYTF.

The chain recombines TRBV15 with TRBJ2-1; no clear D. Germline V lookup: CDR1 LNHNV, CDR2 YYDKDF (reference sequence). The CDR3 contains 14 residues. V lost 3 bases and J 8 bases, leaving 14 bases between the germline ends. CDR3 protein: CATSRYPGGDEQFF. For the CDR3, the DNA is TGTGCCACCAGCAGGTACCCAGGTGGCGATGAGCAGTTCTTC.

This clone was counted a single time. The same CDR3 arises from other DNA sequences in this sample as well. The CDR3 sequence: CASSQDRAATYEQYF. The DNA for the CDR3 is TGCGCCAGCAGCCAAGATCGTGCAGCTACCTACGAGCAGTACTTC. This rearrangement joins TRBV4-3 to TRBJ2-7; no definite D call. V was pared by 0 bases and J by 2 bases, with 11 bases between. The V gene's germline CDR1 is LGHNA and CDR2 YSLEER. The CDR3 has 15 residues.

The V and J genes are TRBV9 and TRBJ1-3; D call uncertain. The length of the CDR3 is 15 residues. Germline CDR1 SGDLS, CDR2 YYNGEE. With 0 bases removed from V and 0 bases from J, the gap between germline ends came to 7 bases. The CDR3 sequence: CASSVEAASGNTIYF. CDR3 nucleotides: TGTGCCAGCAGCGTAGAGGCGGCCTCTGGAAACACCATATATTTT.

This clone was recorded once. V is TRBV19 and J is TRBJ2-7; D gene uncertain. The germline V gene has CDR1 LNHDA and CDR2 SQIVND (reference sequence). The germline V and J ends were trimmed by 6 bases and 3 bases, with 12 bases remaining between them. There are 13 residues in the CDR3. The CDR3 sequence is CASSAAQHYEQYF. The CDR3, as DNA: TGTGCCAGTAGCGCGGCCCAACACTACGAGCAGTACTTC.

This sequence joins TRBV4-1 and TRBJ2-3; 13 nucleotides match TRBD2. The V gene's germline CDR1 is MGHRA and CDR2 YSYEKL. V dropped 0 bases and J dropped 8; count of bases not matched to a gene: 5. This CDR3 is 16 amino acids long. The CDR3 protein is CASSQEGLAGSGTQYF. The DNA of the CDR3 is TGCGCCAGCAGCCAAGAGGGACTAGCGGGAAGCGGTACGCAGTATTTT.